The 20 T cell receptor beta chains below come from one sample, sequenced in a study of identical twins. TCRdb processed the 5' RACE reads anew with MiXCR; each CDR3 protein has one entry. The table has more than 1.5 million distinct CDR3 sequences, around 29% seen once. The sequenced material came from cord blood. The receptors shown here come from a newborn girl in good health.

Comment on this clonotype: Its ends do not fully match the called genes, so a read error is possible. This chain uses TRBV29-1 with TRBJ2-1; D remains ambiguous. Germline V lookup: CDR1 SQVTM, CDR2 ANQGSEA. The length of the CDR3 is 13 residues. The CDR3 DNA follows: TGCAGCGTTGTTCGGAAGTCGCACAATGAGCGGTTCTTC. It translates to CSVVRKSHNERFF.

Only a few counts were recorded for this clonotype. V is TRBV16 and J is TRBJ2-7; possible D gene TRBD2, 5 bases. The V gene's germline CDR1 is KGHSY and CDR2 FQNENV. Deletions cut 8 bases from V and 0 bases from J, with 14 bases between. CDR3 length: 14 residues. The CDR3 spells CASCRASLSYEQYF. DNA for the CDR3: TGTGCCAGCTGTCGGGCTAGCCTCTCCTACGAGCAGTACTTC.

Here the CDR3 DNA reads TGTGCCAGCAGCGTGACTAGCCCCGGGGAGCTGTTTTTT. Its protein is CASSVTSPGELFF. V is TRBV11-1 and J is TRBJ2-2; 7 positions agree with TRBD2. The V gene end was trimmed by 5 bases and the J gene end by 6 bases; junction bases not matched to a gene: 3. The CDR3 totals 13 residues. Looked up from germline, CDR1 is SGHAT and CDR2 is FQDESV (reference sequence).

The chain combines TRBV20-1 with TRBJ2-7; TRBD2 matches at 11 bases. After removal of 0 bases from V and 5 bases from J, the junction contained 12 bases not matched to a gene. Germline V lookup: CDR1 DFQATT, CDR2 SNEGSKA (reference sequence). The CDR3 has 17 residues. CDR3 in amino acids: CSARDSLLAGGINEQYF. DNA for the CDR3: TGCAGTGCTAGAGATAGCCTTCTAGCGGGAGGTATAAACGAGCAGTACTTC.

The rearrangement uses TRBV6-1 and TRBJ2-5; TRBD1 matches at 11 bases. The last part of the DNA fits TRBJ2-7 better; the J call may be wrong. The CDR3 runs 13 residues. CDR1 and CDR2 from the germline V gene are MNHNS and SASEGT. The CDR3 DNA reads TGTGCCAGCAAGGGGACAGGGGGTCGCGAGCAGTACTTC. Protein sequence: CASKGTGGREQYF.

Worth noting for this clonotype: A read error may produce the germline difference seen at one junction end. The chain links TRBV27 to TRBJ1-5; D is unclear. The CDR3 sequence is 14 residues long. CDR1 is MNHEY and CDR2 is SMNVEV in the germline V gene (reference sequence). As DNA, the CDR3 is TGTGCCAGCAGTTTAGTGTGGAGCAATCACCCCCAGCATTTT. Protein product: CASSLVWSNHPQHF.

The CDR3 DNA reads TGTGCCAGCAGCGGACAGGGCGAGTTTGAAGCTTTCTTT. It yields the protein CASSGQGEFEAFF. This chain links TRBV9 with TRBJ1-1, with 7 positions matching TRBD1. Trimming cost V 3 bases and J 7 bases; bases outside gene matches: 6. CDR3 size: 13 residues. Per germline, CDR1 SGDLS and CDR2 YYNGEE.

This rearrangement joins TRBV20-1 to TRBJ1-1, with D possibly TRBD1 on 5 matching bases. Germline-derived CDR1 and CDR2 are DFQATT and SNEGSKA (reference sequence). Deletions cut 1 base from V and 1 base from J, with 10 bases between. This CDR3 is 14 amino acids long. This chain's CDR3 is CSARGLRANTEAFF. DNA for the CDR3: TGCAGTGCTAGAGGACTCAGGGCGAACACTGAAGCTTTCTTT.

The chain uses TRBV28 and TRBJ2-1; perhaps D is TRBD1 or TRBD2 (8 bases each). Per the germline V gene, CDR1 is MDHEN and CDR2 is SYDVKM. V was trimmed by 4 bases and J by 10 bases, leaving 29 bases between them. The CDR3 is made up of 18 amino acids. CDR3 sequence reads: CASSSRTGNSGSSYEQFF. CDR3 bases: TGTGCCAGCAGTTCCCGGACAGGGAACAGCGGGAGCTCCTACGAGCAGTTCTTC.

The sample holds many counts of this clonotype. In nucleotides, the CDR3 is TGCAGTGCTCCCTCAACCCGGGACTATTACAATGAGCAGTTCTTC. Protein sequence: CSAPSTRDYYNEQFF. V and J are TRBV20-1 and TRBJ2-1; 7 bases agree with TRBD2. This CDR3 has 15 residues. The V gene's germline CDR1 is DFQATT and CDR2 SNEGSKA (reference sequence). Trimming cost V 5 bases and J 4 bases; bases outside gene matches: 11.

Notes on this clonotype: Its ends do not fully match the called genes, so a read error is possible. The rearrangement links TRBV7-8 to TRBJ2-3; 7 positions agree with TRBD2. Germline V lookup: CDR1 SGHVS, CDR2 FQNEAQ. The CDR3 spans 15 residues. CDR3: CAGSLSGLNTDTQYF. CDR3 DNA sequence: TGTGCCGGCAGCTTATCGGGACTAAACACAGATACGCAGTATTTT.

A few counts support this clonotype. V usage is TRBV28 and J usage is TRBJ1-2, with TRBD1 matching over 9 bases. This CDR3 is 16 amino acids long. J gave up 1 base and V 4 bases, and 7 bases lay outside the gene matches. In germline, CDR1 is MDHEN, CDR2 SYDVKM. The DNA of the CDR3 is TGTGCCAGCAGTTCGGGACAGGGAGGGAATAACTATGGCTACACCTTC. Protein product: CASSSGQGGNNYGYTF.

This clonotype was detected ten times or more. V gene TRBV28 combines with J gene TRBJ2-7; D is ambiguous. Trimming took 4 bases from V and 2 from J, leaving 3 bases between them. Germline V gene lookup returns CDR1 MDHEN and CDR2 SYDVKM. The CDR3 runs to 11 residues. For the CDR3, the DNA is TGTGCCAGCAGTTGGACCTACGAGCAGTACTTC. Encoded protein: CASSWTYEQYF.

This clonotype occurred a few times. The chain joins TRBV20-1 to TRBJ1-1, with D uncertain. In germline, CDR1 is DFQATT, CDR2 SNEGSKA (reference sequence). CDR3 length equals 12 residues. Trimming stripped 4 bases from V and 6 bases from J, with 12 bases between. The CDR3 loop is CSATSGIPEAFF. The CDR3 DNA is TGCAGTGCTACATCCGGGATCCCTGAAGCTTTCTTT.

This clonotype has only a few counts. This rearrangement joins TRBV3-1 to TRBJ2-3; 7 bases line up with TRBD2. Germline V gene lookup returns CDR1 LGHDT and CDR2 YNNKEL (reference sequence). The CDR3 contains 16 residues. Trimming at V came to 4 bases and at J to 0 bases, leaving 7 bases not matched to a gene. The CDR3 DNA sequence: TGTGCCAGCAGCCCCCTAGACGGGGGGAGCACAGATACGCAGTATTTT. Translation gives CASSPLDGGSTDTQYF.

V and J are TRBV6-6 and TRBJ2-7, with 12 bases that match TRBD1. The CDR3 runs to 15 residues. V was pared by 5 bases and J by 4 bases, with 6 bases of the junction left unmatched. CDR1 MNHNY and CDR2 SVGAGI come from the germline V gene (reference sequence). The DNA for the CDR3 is TGTGCCAGCAGTACGGGGACAGGGGGCGTATACGAGCAGTACTTC. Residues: CASSTGTGGVYEQYF.

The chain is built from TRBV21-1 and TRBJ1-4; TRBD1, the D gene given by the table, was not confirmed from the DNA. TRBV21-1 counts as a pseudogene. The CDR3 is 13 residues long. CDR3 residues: CASIQGPGEKLFF. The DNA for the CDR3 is TGTGCCAGCATCCAGGGGCCGGGGGAAAAACTGTTTTTT.

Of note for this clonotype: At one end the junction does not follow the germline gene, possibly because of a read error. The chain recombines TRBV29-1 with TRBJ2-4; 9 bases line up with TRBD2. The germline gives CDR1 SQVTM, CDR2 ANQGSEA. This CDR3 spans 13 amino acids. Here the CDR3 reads CSVRGRAKNIRYF. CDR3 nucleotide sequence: TGCAGCGTCCGCGGGAGGGCCAAAAACATTCGGTACTTC.

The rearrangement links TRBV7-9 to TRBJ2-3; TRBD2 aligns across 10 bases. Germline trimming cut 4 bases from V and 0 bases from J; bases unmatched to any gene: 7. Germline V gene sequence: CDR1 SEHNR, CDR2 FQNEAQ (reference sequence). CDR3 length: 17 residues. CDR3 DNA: TGTGCCAGCAGCTCGCACCCTAGCGGGAGTAGCACAGATACGCAGTATTTT. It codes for CASSSHPSGSSTDTQYF.

The CDR3 loop reads CASSPDARVQETQYF. DNA for the CDR3: TGTGCCAGCTCACCGGATGCGCGGGTCCAAGAGACCCAGTACTTC. The genes are TRBV18 and TRBJ2-5; tentatively, D is TRBD2 (5 bases). The V end was cut by 3 bases, the J end by 1 base, with 12 bases between. CDR1 and CDR2 (germline): KGHSH, LQKENI. The CDR3 contains 15 residues.